The 17 T cell receptor beta chains below were found in one sample sequenced in a study of naive and memory T cell subsets. Both TRBC1 and TRBC2 were covered by a beta constant-region primer of two equimolar oligonucleotides. TCRdb re-called the UMI-ligation and nested PCR reads through MiXCR, storing one row per CDR3 protein. This table holds about 80,000 distinct CDR3 sequences, 10% to 15% found once. The sample comprised central memory CD4+ T cells from blood. All receptors derive from a human donor in good health.

This clonotype showed up many times. The gene calls are TRBV29-1 and TRBJ1-5, with 9 nucleotides matching TRBD1. The CDR3 is 13 amino acids. Germline V gene data show CDR1 as SQVTM and CDR2 as ANQGSEA. V gave up 5 bases and J gave up 2 bases; unmatched junction bases: 1. CDR3 nucleotides: TGCAGCGTTCGACAGGGGGGCAATCAGCCCCAGCATTTT. It translates to CSVRQGGNQPQHF.

This clonotype was observed a handful of times. The J gene is TRBJ1-2, the V gene TRBV29-1; D remains ambiguous. The CDR3 sequence is 13 residues long. Germline CDR1 reads SQVTM; CDR2 reads ANQGSEA. The V end was cut by 4 bases, the J end by 6 bases, with 15 bases between. The CDR3 DNA reads TGCAGCGTTGTCCCAGGACGGGCAGATGGCTACACCTTC. As protein: CSVVPGRADGYTF. The whole variable domain, filled in from reference TRBV29-1 and TRBJ1-2, reads SAVISQKPSRDICQRGTSLTIQCQVDSQVTMMFWYRQQPGQSLTLIATANQGSEATYESGFVIDKFPISRPNLTFSTLTVSNMSPEDSSIYLCSVVPGRADGYTFGSGTRLTVV.

This clonotype was seen a few times. V and J are TRBV14 and TRBJ2-5, with 7 bases matching TRBD1. In germline, CDR1 is SGHDN, CDR2 FVKESK. The J segment lost 4 bases and the V segment lost 1 base, leaving 6 bases of the junction unmatched. This CDR3 has 15 residues. The CDR3 loop reads CASSQVQGRGETQYF. The CDR3 DNA follows: TGTGCCAGCAGCCAAGTACAGGGGAGAGGAGAGACCCAGTACTTC.

J is TRBJ1-1 and V is TRBV20-1; tentatively, D is TRBD1 (5 bases). Trimming cost V 4 bases and J 5 bases, with 14 bases left between them. This CDR3 spans 13 amino acids. Germline assignment: CDR1 DFQATT and CDR2 SNEGSKA (reference sequence). CDR3 residues: CSANRPGTTEAFF. CDR3 sequence (DNA): TGCAGTGCTAACCGCCCGGGGACGACTGAAGCTTTCTTT.

This clonotype was seen repeatedly, ten times or more. The chain joins TRBV29-1 to TRBJ1-2; 8 bases fit TRBD1. This CDR3 region has 13 residues. The V segment lost 5 bases and the J segment 6 bases; nucleotides outside the gene matches: 8. Germline V lookup: CDR1 SQVTM, CDR2 ANQGSEA. The DNA of the CDR3 is TGCAGCGTTAGACAGGGGACGTTCCATGGCTACACCTTC. It yields the protein CSVRQGTFHGYTF.

Note on this clonotype: A much larger clone sits a single nucleotide away, making a read error possible. This sequence joins TRBV20-1 and TRBJ2-7; D gene ambiguous. CDR1 is DFQATT, CDR2 SNEGSKA, per germline (reference sequence). The CDR3 has 10 residues. The CDR3 DNA sequence: TGCAGAGCTAAAGCATACGAGCAGTACTTC. Amino acids: CRAKAYEQYF.

This clonotype was recorded many times. The chain couples TRBV5-1 to TRBJ2-2; TRBD2 agrees at 9 bases. This CDR3 has 14 residues. The V gene's germline CDR1 is SGHRS and CDR2 YFSETQ. CDR3 sequence (DNA): TGCGCAATACGACTAGCGGTTCACACCGGGGAGCTGTTTTTT. Its translation: CAIRLAVHTGELFF.

Worth noting for this clonotype: Since no conserved phenylalanine or tryptophan closes the CDR3, a read error is the likely cause. The chain joins TRBV2 to TRBJ2-1; 9 bases align to TRBD1. V shed 6 bases and J 8 bases; nucleotides not matched to a gene: 2. The CDR3 has 12 residues. The V gene's germline CDR1 is SNHLY and CDR2 FYNNEI. CDR3 DNA sequence: TGTGCCAGCAGGGGACAGGGCGATGAGCAGTTCTTG. Residues: CASRGQGDEQFL.

The chain uses TRBV2 and TRBJ2-2; D gene uncertain. This CDR3 comprises 15 residues. The V end lost 1 base, the J end lost 4 bases, and 10 bases lay between the germline ends. Per germline, CDR1 SNHLY and CDR2 FYNNEI. The CDR3 nucleotides read TGTGCCAGCAGTGAAGACACGACATTCACCGGGGAGCTGTTTTTT. It translates to CASSEDTTFTGELFF.

This clonotype was recorded a few times. This sequence joins TRBV5-4 and TRBJ2-1; a possible D gene is TRBD2 (6 bases). V was shortened by 1 base and J by 8 bases, with 13 bases between the two germline ends. The CDR3 has 14 residues. CDR1 and CDR2 from the germline V gene are SGHNT and YYREEE (reference sequence). CDR3 sequence reads: CASSLSSERHEQFF. Here the CDR3 DNA reads TGTGCCAGCAGCTTGTCTAGCGAGAGGCATGAGCAGTTCTTC.

This clonotype was detected ten times or more. The chain carries TRBV27 and TRBJ2-3; the match to TRBD2 covers 7 bases. CDR3 length: 17 residues. V lost 2 bases to trimming and J lost 3 bases; unmatched junction nucleotides: 11. Germline lookup yields CDR1 MNHEY and CDR2 SMNVEV (reference sequence). CDR3 bases: TGTGCCAGCAGTTTACGGGCGGGAGTCAGGGCAACAGATACGCAGTATTTT. Protein product: CASSLRAGVRATDTQYF.

This clonotype appeared many times. The chain has TRBV20-1 and TRBJ2-3; TRBD2 aligns across 11 bases. The CDR3 contains 16 residues. Germline CDR1 reads DFQATT; CDR2 reads SNEGSKA (reference sequence). The trim removed 0 bases at V and 7 bases at J, leaving 9 bases unmatched. The CDR3 is CSARDPPGLAEYTQYF. CDR3 coding DNA: TGCAGTGCTAGAGACCCGCCGGGACTAGCGGAGTATACGCAGTATTTT.

This rearrangement joins TRBV12-3 or TRBV12-4 to TRBJ1-6; D might be TRBD1 (6 bases). The V end lost 3 bases, the J end lost 9 bases, and 18 bases lay between the germline ends. This CDR3 spans 16 amino acids. The CDR3 here is CASSFRVRGYRSPLHF. The CDR3 region has the DNA TGTGCCAGCAGTTTTCGGGTCAGGGGATATCGTTCACCCCTCCACTTT.

The chain couples TRBV5-6 to TRBJ2-2, with 8 nucleotides matching TRBD1. V lost 7 bases, J lost 1 base, and 9 bases stayed unmatched. This CDR3 spans 16 amino acids. The germline V gene has CDR1 SGHDT and CDR2 YYEEEE. The CDR3 sequence: CASGLGDRRNTGELFF. The DNA for the CDR3 is TGTGCCAGCGGTTTAGGGGACAGGAGGAACACCGGGGAGCTGTTTTTT.

This clonotype was picked up a small number of times. This chain connects TRBV2 to TRBJ2-3; 11 bases line up with TRBD2. J lost 4 bases, V lost 6 bases, and 6 bases had no gene match. This CDR3 is built from 15 residues. Germline V CDR1 and CDR2: SNHLY, FYNNEI. The CDR3 DNA reads as TGTGCCAGCAGGGGGACTAGCGGTTCCCCAGATACGCAGTATTTT. Its protein product is CASRGTSGSPDTQYF.

V usage is TRBV5-4 and J usage is TRBJ2-3; unclear D gene. The germline V gene has CDR1 SGHNT and CDR2 YYREEE (reference sequence). The V gene lost 1 base and the J gene lost 2 bases, with 14 bases spanning the gap. The CDR3 runs to 16 residues. For the CDR3, the DNA is TGTGCCAGCAGCTTGAGGTCGCGGCCTAACACAGATACGCAGTATTTT. Translated: CASSLRSRPNTDTQYF.

The chain uses TRBV6-1 and TRBJ2-1; the D gene is possibly TRBD2 (6 bases). V lost 3 bases and J lost 2, with 14 bases in between. This CDR3 comprises 16 residues. Germline assignment: CDR1 MNHNS and CDR2 SASEGT. The CDR3: CASSDGKGLTYNEQFF. The CDR3 DNA reads as TGTGCCAGCAGTGACGGGAAGGGACTGACCTACAATGAGCAGTTCTTC.